This record concerns one T cell receptor (beta chain) sequence. Its target is not known. This sample is drawn from a study of blood T cells in healthy people across ages. Notes on the study in general: Expanded clonotype shifts may have been confounded, as the donors had an unknown CMV status.

Sample-barcoded 5' priming and a J-beta primer mix drove a second PCR of 7 to 11 cycles. Each CDR3 protein is one row after TCRdb ran MiXCR on the 5' RACE reads. The table lists 540,000 or so distinct CDR3 sequences, around 50% of them singletons, with around 25% in the top ten. Total RNA amounts of at least 6 micrograms were extracted per sample. Germline V lookup: CDR1 DFQATT, CDR2 SNEGSKA (reference sequence). V was trimmed by 6 bases and J by 0 bases, leaving 15 bases between them. The CDR3 is made up of 15 amino acids. This chain links TRBV20-1 with TRBJ1-5; weak D call: TRBD1 (6 bases). This receptor was identified in an elderly man in good health. The sample taken for sequencing was blood. CDR3 in DNA: TGCAGTGCAATGGACAGATACTATAGCAATCAGCCCCAGCATTTT. It translates to CSAMDRYYSNQPQHF.